This T cell receptor (beta chain) was observed in a study of glioma-infiltrating T cells. Regarding this clonotype: Its antigen is undetermined.

Study-level results: Gliomas, especially low-grade, showed above-expected tissue-blood divergence; non-neoplastic patients showed below.

The iRepertoire nested amplicon-rescue multiplex PCR amplified TCR alpha and beta CDR3s from RNA. For one-step reverse transcription and amplification, roughly 95-450 ng of tissue mRNA or PBMC total RNA was used. TCRdb re-analysed the multiplex PCR reads in MiXCR, keeping a single row per CDR3 protein. The table shows more than 95,000 distinct CDR3 sequences, with roughly 20% occurring only once. The V end lost 0 bases, the J end lost 0 bases, and 11 bases lay between the germline ends. The CDR3 length is 16 residues. Germline V lookup: CDR1 SGHTA, CDR2 FQGNSA. Sequenced input: glioma tissue, nonneoplastic brain tissue, or PBMCs (not recorded which). This chain joins TRBV7-2 and TRBJ1-1; D unresolved. The receptor comes from a human donor with low-grade glioma or glioblastoma, undergoing nonglioma brain surgery, or in good health (not recorded which). For the CDR3, the DNA is TGTGCCAGCAGCTTAGCTGGTGGAAGCATGAACACTGAAGCTTTCTTT. Translated, it gives CASSLAGGSMNTEAFF.